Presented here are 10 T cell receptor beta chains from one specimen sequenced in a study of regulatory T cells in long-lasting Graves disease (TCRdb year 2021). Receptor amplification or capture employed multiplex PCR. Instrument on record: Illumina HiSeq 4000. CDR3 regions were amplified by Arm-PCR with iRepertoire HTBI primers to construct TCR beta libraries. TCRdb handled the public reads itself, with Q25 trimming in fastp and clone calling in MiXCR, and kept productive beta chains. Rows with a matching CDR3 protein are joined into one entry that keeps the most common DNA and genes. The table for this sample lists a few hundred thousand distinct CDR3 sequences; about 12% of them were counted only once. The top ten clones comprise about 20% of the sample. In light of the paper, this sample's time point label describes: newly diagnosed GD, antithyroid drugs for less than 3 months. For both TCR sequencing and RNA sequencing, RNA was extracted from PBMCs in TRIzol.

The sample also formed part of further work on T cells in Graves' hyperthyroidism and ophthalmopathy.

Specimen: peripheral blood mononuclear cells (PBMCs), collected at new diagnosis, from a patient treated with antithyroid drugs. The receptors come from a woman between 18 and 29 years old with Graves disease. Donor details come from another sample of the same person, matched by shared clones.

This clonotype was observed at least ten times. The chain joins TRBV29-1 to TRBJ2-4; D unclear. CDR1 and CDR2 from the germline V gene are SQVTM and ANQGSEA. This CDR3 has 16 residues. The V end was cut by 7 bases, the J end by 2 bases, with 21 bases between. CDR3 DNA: TGCAGCGACAGAAAGAAACCGTCACACTCCAAAAACATTCAGTACTTC. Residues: CSDRKKPSHSKNIQYF.

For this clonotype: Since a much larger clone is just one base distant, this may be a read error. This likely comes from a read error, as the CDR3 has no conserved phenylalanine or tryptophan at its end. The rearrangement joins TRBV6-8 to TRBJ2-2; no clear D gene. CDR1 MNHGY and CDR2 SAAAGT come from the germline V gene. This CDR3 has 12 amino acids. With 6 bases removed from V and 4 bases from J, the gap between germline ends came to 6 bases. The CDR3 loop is CASRISTGELFL. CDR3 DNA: TGTGCCAGCAGGATTAGCACCGGGGAGCTGTTTCTT.

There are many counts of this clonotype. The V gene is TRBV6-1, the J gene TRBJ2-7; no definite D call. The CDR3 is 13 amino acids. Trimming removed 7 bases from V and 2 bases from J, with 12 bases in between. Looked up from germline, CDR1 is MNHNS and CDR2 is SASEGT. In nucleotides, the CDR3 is TGTGCCAGCATTCAACCCGGCCCCTACGAGCAGTACTTC. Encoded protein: CASIQPGPYEQYF.

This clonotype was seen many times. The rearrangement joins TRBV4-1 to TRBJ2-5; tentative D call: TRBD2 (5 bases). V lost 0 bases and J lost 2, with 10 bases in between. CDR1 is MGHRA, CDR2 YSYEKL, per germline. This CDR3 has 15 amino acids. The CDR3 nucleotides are TGCGCCAGCAGCCAAGAGGAGGTACAACAAGAGACCCAGTACTTC. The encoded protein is CASSQEEVQQETQYF.

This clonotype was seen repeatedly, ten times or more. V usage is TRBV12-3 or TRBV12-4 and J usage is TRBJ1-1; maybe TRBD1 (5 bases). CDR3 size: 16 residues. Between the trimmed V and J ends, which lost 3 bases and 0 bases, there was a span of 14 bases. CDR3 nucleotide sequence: TGTGCCAGCAGTTTTGGTCGATTGGGGGTGAACACTGAAGCTTTCTTT. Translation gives CASSFGRLGVNTEAFF.

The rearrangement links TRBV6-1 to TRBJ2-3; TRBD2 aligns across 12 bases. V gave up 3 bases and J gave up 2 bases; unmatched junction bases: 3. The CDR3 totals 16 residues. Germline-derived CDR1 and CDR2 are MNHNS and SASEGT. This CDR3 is CASSEGTSGFTDTQYF. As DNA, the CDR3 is TGTGCCAGCAGTGAGGGGACTAGCGGGTTCACAGATACGCAGTATTTT.

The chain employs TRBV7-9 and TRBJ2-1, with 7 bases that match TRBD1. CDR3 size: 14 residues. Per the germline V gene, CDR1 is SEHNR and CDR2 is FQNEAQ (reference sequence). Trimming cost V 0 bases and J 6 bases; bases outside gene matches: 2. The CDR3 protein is CASSLAAGGNEQFF. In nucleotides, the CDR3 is TGTGCCAGCAGCTTAGCTGCAGGGGGCAATGAGCAGTTCTTC. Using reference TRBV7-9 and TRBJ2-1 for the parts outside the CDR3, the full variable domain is DTGVSQNPRHKITKRGQNVTFRCDPISEHNRLYWYRQTLGQGPEFLTYFQNEAQLEKSRLLSDRFSAERPKGSFSTLEIQRTEQGDSAMYLCASSLAAGGNEQFFGPGTRLTVL.

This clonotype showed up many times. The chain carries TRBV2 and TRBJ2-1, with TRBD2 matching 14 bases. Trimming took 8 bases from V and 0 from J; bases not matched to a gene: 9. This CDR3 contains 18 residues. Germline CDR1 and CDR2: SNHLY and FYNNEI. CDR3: CASLRTSGRWSSYNEQFF. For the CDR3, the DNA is TGTGCCAGCCTGCGGACTAGCGGGAGGTGGAGCTCCTACAATGAGCAGTTCTTC.

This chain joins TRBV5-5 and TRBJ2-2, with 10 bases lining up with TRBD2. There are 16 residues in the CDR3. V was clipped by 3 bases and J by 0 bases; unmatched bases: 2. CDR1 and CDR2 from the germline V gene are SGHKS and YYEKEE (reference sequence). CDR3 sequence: CASSWTSGTNTGELFF. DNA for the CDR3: TGTGCCAGCAGCTGGACTAGCGGAACGAACACCGGGGAGCTGTTTTTT.

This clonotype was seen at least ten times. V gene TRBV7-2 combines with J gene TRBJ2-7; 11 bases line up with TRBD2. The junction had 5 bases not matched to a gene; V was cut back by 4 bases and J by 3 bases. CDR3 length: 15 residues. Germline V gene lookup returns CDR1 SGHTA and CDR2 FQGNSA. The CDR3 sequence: CASSWETSGIYEQYF. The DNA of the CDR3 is TGTGCCAGCAGCTGGGAGACTAGCGGGATCTACGAGCAGTACTTC.